This T cell receptor (beta chain) was retrieved from a study of graft-versus-host responses after intestinal transplantation. Method: immunoSEQ multiplex PCR; TCRdb's copy keeps in-frame clones and lacks some. The sample shows about 92,000 clones, around nine tenths of them seen only once. Germline CDR1 and CDR2: SGHVS and FNYEAQ. The CDR3 is 12 amino acids. Trimming took off 3 bases at V and 8 bases at J, with 8 bases between the two ends. Concerning this clone: Its antigen is not known.

The origin of this receptor is a human donor who received an intestinal transplant. The genes are TRBV7-6 and TRBJ2-1; D could derive from TRBD1 or TRBD2 (5 bases each). Sequencing used unstimulated CD8+ T cells sorted from spleen or lymph node cells, obtained before intestinal transplant. In nucleotides, the CDR3 is TGTGCCAGCAGCTTTGGGGACGATGAGCAGTTCTTC. This codes for CASSFGDDEQFF.